The sample holds a few counts of the clone carrying this T cell receptor beta chain. This sample was included in a study of control samples from healthy donors and cancer patients. Generated by immunoSEQ multiplex PCR, the TCRdb table keeps only in-frame clones and is missing some. The data show approximately 100,000 clones, with 85% to 90% seen just once and roughly 2% held by the top ten. Deletions cut 6 bases from V and 5 bases from J, with 10 bases between. There are 12 residues in the CDR3. Germline values: CDR1 SNHLY, CDR2 FYNNEI. The chain couples TRBV2 to TRBJ2-5, with TRBD1 as a possible D gene (6 bases). The sequence was collected from a woman in her forties in good health. Sequenced: blood. The CDR3: CASRGQGETQYF. DNA for the CDR3: TGTGCCAGCAGGGGCCAGGGGGAGACCCAGTACTTC.